The 32 T cell receptor beta chains in this list originate from one sample, sequenced in a study of post-analysis software for immune sequencing data. Study-wide points: Patients carried 4 or 5 TRBV segments more frequently than controls did, and TRBV5-6, TRBV5-1 and TRBV20-1 were among them.

The antigens of these receptors remain unknown. Prepared libraries of TCR beta cDNA carried unique molecular identifiers. Using its own MiXCR run on the PCR reads, TCRdb lists one record per CDR3 protein. This table has about 810,000 distinct CDR3 sequences, about 50% appearing once. The sequenced material came from blood. Every receptor here comes from a girl aged 5-17 years with multiple sclerosis.

The chain is built from TRBV7-7 and TRBJ2-1, with 10 bases matching TRBD1. J was trimmed by 4 bases and V by 5 bases; bases with no gene match: 11. Germline-derived CDR1 and CDR2 are SSHAT and FNYEAQ (reference sequence). This CDR3 is 17 amino acids long. The CDR3 nucleotides read TGTGCCAGCAGCCCCGGTCCCGGGACAGGGGAGTACAATGAGCAGTTCTTC. Its protein product is CASSPGPGTGEYNEQFF.

This clonotype was observed a few times. This rearrangement joins TRBV19 to TRBJ1-2; D ambiguous. Germline assignment: CDR1 LNHDA and CDR2 SQIVND (reference sequence). The CDR3 loop spans 11 amino acids. Trimming took 7 bases from V and 5 from J, leaving 8 bases between them. The CDR3 here is CASNAAYGYTF. CDR3 sequence (DNA): TGTGCCAGTAATGCAGCGTATGGCTACACCTTC.

This clonotype appeared a single time. J is TRBJ1-2 and V is TRBV6-5, with 10 positions matching TRBD1. Germline CDR1 and CDR2: MNHEY and SVGAGI. The CDR3 is 16 amino acids. V lost 2 bases to trimming and J lost 7 bases; unmatched junction nucleotides: 10. This CDR3 is CASSYIIGQGGGGYTF. Written as DNA, the CDR3 is TGTGCCAGCAGTTACATTATTGGACAGGGGGGAGGTGGCTACACCTTC.

The genes are TRBV12-3 or TRBV12-4 and TRBJ2-7, with 12 bases identical to TRBD2. This CDR3 spans 19 amino acids. J gave up 4 bases and V 7 bases, and 20 bases lay outside the gene matches. The CDR3 bases are TGTGCCAGCACCCTATGGGCCCTAGCGGGAGGGCCCCTAGAATACGAGCAGTACTTC. Encoded protein: CASTLWALAGGPLEYEQYF.

V and J are TRBV5-1 and TRBJ2-1; 11 bases map to TRBD2. The junction had 20 bases not matched to a gene; V was cut back by 3 bases and J by 9 bases. Germline values: CDR1 SGHRS, CDR2 YFSETQ. The CDR3 length is 19 residues. The CDR3 here is CASSSSRSGRAHGFSEQFF. The CDR3 bases are TGCGCCAGCAGCTCGAGTCGTAGCGGGAGGGCCCATGGGTTTAGTGAGCAGTTCTTC.

V and J are TRBV3-1 and TRBJ2-3; tentatively, D is TRBD2 (6 bases). CDR1 is LGHDT, CDR2 YNNKEL, per germline (reference sequence). This CDR3 comprises 17 residues. V was cut by 4 bases and J by 0 bases, with 17 bases left in between. The CDR3 loop is CASSPAAIGTSTDTQYF. DNA for the CDR3: TGTGCCAGCAGCCCCGCCGCGATAGGGACTAGCACAGATACGCAGTATTTT.

The chain has TRBV5-1 and TRBJ1-1, with a tentative D call TRBD1 (5 bases). The V end was cut by 4 bases, the J end by 0 bases, with 22 bases between. In germline, CDR1 is SGHRS, CDR2 YFSETQ. The CDR3 loop spans 18 amino acids. The chain's CDR3 is CASSLIGGLTLMNTEAFF. CDR3 coding DNA: TGCGCCAGCAGCCTCATTGGGGGTCTGACCCTCATGAACACTGAAGCTTTCTTT.

The chain combines TRBV27 with TRBJ2-4, with 10 bases fitting TRBD1. TRBJ2-7 matches the DNA end more closely, so the J call is doubtful. The CDR3 is 17 residues long. Germline V lookup: CDR1 MNHEY, CDR2 SMNVEV (reference sequence). The CDR3: CASSLVGGQGTTYEQYF. The CDR3 DNA sequence: TGTGCCAGCAGTTTAGTCGGGGGACAGGGGACAACCTACGAGCAGTACTTC.

The chain recombines TRBV2 with TRBJ1-1; 7 bases match TRBD1. Germline trimming cut 6 bases from V and 3 bases from J; bases unmatched to any gene: 7. The CDR3 extends over 14 amino acids. Germline V gene data show CDR1 as SNHLY and CDR2 as FYNNEI. In DNA form, the CDR3 reads TGTGCCAGCAGCGCTGACAGGGTGGACACTGAAGCTTTCTTT. Translating gives CASSADRVDTEAFF. Full variable domain (remainder filled in from reference TRBV2 and TRBJ1-1): EPEVTQTPSHQVTQMGQEVILRCVPISNHLYFYWYRQILGQKVEFLVSFYNNEISEKSEIFDDQFSVERPDGSNFTLKIRSTKLEDSAMYFCASSADRVDTEAFFGQGTRLTVV.

This clonotype was seen a few times. The V and J genes are TRBV4-2 and TRBJ2-4, with D unresolved. V was clipped by 1 base and J by 2 bases, with 6 bases between them. Germline CDR1 is LGHNA and CDR2 is YNFKEQ. The CDR3 covers 14 residues. The CDR3 is CASSQVGPKNIQYF. The CDR3 DNA reads as TGTGCCAGCAGCCAAGTAGGGCCCAAAAACATTCAGTACTTC.

The chain employs TRBV15 and TRBJ2-1; 9 bases map to TRBD2. The CDR3 spans 17 residues. V lost 3 bases to trimming and J lost 5 bases; unmatched junction nucleotides: 11. The germline gives CDR1 LNHNV, CDR2 YYDKDF (reference sequence). The CDR3 sequence is CATSRDLGGGADNEQFF. The DNA for the CDR3 is TGTGCCACCAGCAGGGATCTTGGCGGGGGGGCCGACAATGAGCAGTTCTTC. Together with reference TRBV15 and TRBJ2-1, the CDR3 gives the full variable domain: DAMVIQNPRYQVTQFGKPVTLSCSQTLNHNVMYWYQQKSSQAPKLLFHYYDKDFNNEADTPDNFQSRRPNTSFCFLDIRSPGLGDTAMYLCATSRDLGGGADNEQFFGPGTRLTVL.

The V gene is TRBV5-1, the J gene TRBJ1-6; no clear D. Trimming left V 4 bases short and J 3 bases short, with 2 bases between. This CDR3 is 12 amino acids long. Germline CDR1 SGHRS, CDR2 YFSETQ. In nucleotides, the CDR3 is TGCGCCAGCAGCCTCTATAATTCACCCCTCCACTTT. Residues: CASSLYNSPLHF.

This sequence joins TRBV10-3 and TRBJ2-1, with TRBD2 as a possible D gene (6 bases). The CDR3 totals 14 residues. Trimming left V 8 bases short and J 9 bases short, with 20 bases between. Germline assignment: CDR1 ENHRY and CDR2 SYGVKD. The CDR3 nucleotides read TGTGCCATCCGGGAAGGACGGGGGTCTCCTGAGCAGTTCTTC. The encoded protein is CAIREGRGSPEQFF.

As regards this clonotype: At one boundary the junction diverges from the germline segment, which might be a read error. The V call is TRBV6-5, the J call TRBJ2-1, with D perhaps being TRBD1 or TRBD2 (5 bases each). The CDR3 contains 15 residues. In germline, CDR1 is MNHEY, CDR2 SVGAGI. This chain's CDR3 is CASRVDRDRLNEQFF. CDR3 nucleotides: TGTGCTAGCAGGGTGGACCGGGACCGCCTTAATGAGCAGTTCTTC.

The chain combines TRBV29-1 with TRBJ2-1; D perhaps matches TRBD2 (6 bases). The CDR3 is made up of 12 amino acids. Germline CDR1 SQVTM, CDR2 ANQGSEA. Trimming removed 4 bases from V and 8 bases from J, with 12 bases in between. The chain's CDR3 is CSVAGRAHEQFF. The CDR3 nucleotides read TGCAGCGTTGCCGGGAGAGCCCATGAGCAGTTCTTC.

This sequence joins TRBV3-1 and TRBJ2-5; D is unresolved. The CDR3 length is 14 residues. The germline V and J ends were trimmed by 7 bases and 1 base, with 13 bases remaining between them. Germline lookup yields CDR1 LGHDT and CDR2 YNNKEL (reference sequence). This chain's CDR3 is CASTLFWAQETQYF. The CDR3 nucleotides read TGTGCCAGCACGCTGTTTTGGGCCCAAGAGACCCAGTACTTC.

This clonotype was counted a few times. The genes are TRBV29-1 and TRBJ2-1; 12 nucleotides agree with TRBD2. The J segment lost 2 bases and the V segment lost 1 base, leaving 9 bases of the junction unmatched. There are 18 residues in the CDR3. Germline CDR1 and CDR2: SQVTM and ANQGSEA. In nucleotides, the CDR3 is TGCAGCGTTGAAGCCTCCCGACTAGCGGGAGTCCCCTACAATGAGCAGTTCTTC. Its translation is CSVEASRLAGVPYNEQFF.

This sequence joins TRBV20-1 and TRBJ1-2; TRBD1 aligns across 7 bases. Germline CDR1 DFQATT, CDR2 SNEGSKA (reference sequence). Trimming took 5 bases from V and 8 from J; bases not matched to a gene: 11. This CDR3 contains 13 residues. In nucleotides, the CDR3 is TGCAGTGCTCCCGGGACAGTTGGCGAAGGCTACACCTTC. Translating it yields CSAPGTVGEGYTF.

V usage is TRBV3-1 and J usage is TRBJ1-4; 12 positions match TRBD1. CDR1 LGHDT and CDR2 YNNKEL come from the germline V gene (reference sequence). The CDR3 covers 19 residues. With V trimmed by 0 bases and J by 6 bases, 11 bases remained unmatched. CDR3 protein: CASSQEELFGTGGDEKLFF. CDR3 bases: TGTGCCAGCAGCCAAGAAGAGCTTTTCGGGACAGGGGGCGATGAAAAACTGTTTTTT.

This clonotype was counted a few times. This chain joins TRBV5-1 and TRBJ2-1; tentatively, D is TRBD2 (5 bases). With 0 bases removed from V and 8 bases from J, the gap between germline ends came to 12 bases. CDR3 size: 14 residues. CDR1 is SGHRS and CDR2 is YFSETQ in the germline V gene. The DNA of the CDR3 is TGCGCCAGCAGCTTGGCTCCGGGGTTTTATGAGCAGTTCTTC. It encodes CASSLAPGFYEQFF.

The rearrangement uses TRBV29-1 and TRBJ1-2, with TRBD1 matching over 7 bases. CDR3 length: 15 amino acids. Germline lookup yields CDR1 SQVTM and CDR2 ANQGSEA. After removal of 0 bases from V and 6 bases from J, the junction contained 10 bases not matched to a gene. The CDR3: CSVEDMAGQTNGYTF. CDR3 nucleotide sequence: TGCAGCGTTGAAGATATGGCGGGACAGACTAATGGCTACACCTTC. Together with reference TRBV29-1 and TRBJ1-2, the CDR3 gives the full variable domain: SAVISQKPSRDICQRGTSLTIQCQVDSQVTMMFWYRQQPGQSLTLIATANQGSEATYESGFVIDKFPISRPNLTFSTLTVSNMSPEDSSIYLCSVEDMAGQTNGYTFGSGTRLTVV.

The J gene is TRBJ2-2, the V gene TRBV12-5; no definite D call. In germline, CDR1 is LGHNT, CDR2 FRNRAP. CDR3 length: 14 amino acids. V lost 4 bases to trimming and J lost 1 base, with 7 bases between them. The chain's CDR3 is CASGWMGNTGELFF. The CDR3 DNA reads TGTGCTAGTGGTTGGATGGGGAACACCGGGGAGCTGTTTTTT.

The chain has TRBV12-5 and TRBJ2-1; TRBD1 agrees at 9 bases. The CDR3 contains 15 residues. Looked up from germline, CDR1 is LGHNT and CDR2 is FRNRAP. V trimming: 6 bases; J trimming: 7 bases; junction bases outside the gene matches: 10. The CDR3 DNA reads as TGTGCTAGTGGGCCACAGGGGGCTCACCCAAATGAGCAGTTCTTC. Translation: CASGPQGAHPNEQFF.

The rearrangement links TRBV20-1 to TRBJ2-3; D possibly corresponds to TRBD1 (5 bases). V was cut by 1 base and J by 2 bases, with 13 bases left in between. The CDR3 totals 15 residues. Germline CDR1 DFQATT, CDR2 SNEGSKA (reference sequence). The CDR3 loop reads CSARVYRIHTDTQYF. CDR3 DNA sequence: TGCAGTGCTAGAGTATACAGGATACACACAGATACGCAGTATTTT.

V gene TRBV14 combines with J gene TRBJ2-3, with 7 positions matching TRBD2. Germline values: CDR1 SGHDN, CDR2 FVKESK. The CDR3 is made up of 15 amino acids. The V gene end was trimmed by 9 bases and the J gene end by 4 bases; junction bases not matched to a gene: 13. DNA of the CDR3: TGTGCCAGTTCCCCGGGACTACACCCTCCAGATACGCAGTATTTT. Translating gives CASSPGLHPPDTQYF.

This clonotype turned up a few times. The chain joins TRBV10-3 to TRBJ1-2; 8 bases match TRBD1. The CDR3 sequence is 15 residues long. Germline values: CDR1 ENHRY, CDR2 SYGVKD. V was clipped by 6 bases and J by 5 bases; unmatched bases: 11. CDR3 DNA: TGTGCCATCAGATCGACAGGGGACGGGACTTATGGCTACACCTTC. It encodes CAIRSTGDGTYGYTF.

J is TRBJ2-1 and V is TRBV6-1, with 12 bases matching TRBD2. With V trimmed by 4 bases and J by 13 bases, 5 bases remained unmatched. The V gene's germline CDR1 is MNHNS and CDR2 SASEGT. The CDR3 is 13 amino acids. The CDR3 sequence: CASSAGLAGSQFF. In nucleotides, the CDR3 is TGTGCCAGCAGTGCAGGACTAGCGGGGTCCCAGTTCTTC.

The table lists this clonotype with a few counts. The chain employs TRBV20-1 and TRBJ2-5; the D gene is possibly TRBD2 (6 bases). Germline V gene sequence: CDR1 DFQATT, CDR2 SNEGSKA (reference sequence). With 3 bases removed from V and 4 bases from J, the gap between germline ends came to 12 bases. The CDR3 consists of 13 residues. The CDR3 here is CSASRLGGETQYF. The CDR3, as DNA: TGCAGTGCTAGTAGGCTGGGAGGAGAGACCCAGTACTTC.

The V call is TRBV2, the J call TRBJ2-1; D may match TRBD1 or TRBD2 (5 bases each). V was shortened by 7 bases and J by 8 bases, with 12 bases between the two germline ends. Germline-derived CDR1 and CDR2 are SNHLY and FYNNEI. The CDR3 is made up of 12 amino acids. Here the CDR3 DNA reads TGTGCCAGCAAAGCCCCGGGACATGAGCAGTTCTTC. Translation gives CASKAPGHEQFF.

This chain links TRBV14 with TRBJ1-6; D remains ambiguous. The CDR3 runs 14 residues. Trimming stripped 3 bases from V and 7 bases from J, with 10 bases between. The V gene's germline CDR1 is SGHDN and CDR2 FVKESK. The CDR3 nucleotides read TGTGCCAGCAGCCAGTGGGATTGGAATTCACCCCTCCACTTT. Translation gives CASSQWDWNSPLHF.

This clonotype was seen a few times. The chain uses TRBV29-1 and TRBJ2-4; D may be TRBD1 or TRBD2 (6 bases each). The CDR3 runs 13 residues. Trimming left V 0 bases short and J 9 bases short, with 12 bases between. CDR1 and CDR2 from the germline V gene are SQVTM and ANQGSEA. CDR3 residues: CSVEEGRGGIQYF. The CDR3 DNA reads TGCAGCGTTGAAGAGGGCAGGGGAGGCATTCAGTACTTC.

A few counts support this clonotype. The V call is TRBV18, the J call TRBJ2-5, with D possibly being TRBD2 (5 bases). V dropped 8 bases and J dropped 5 bases, with 18 bases sitting between them. CDR3 length equals 14 residues. The germline V gene encodes CDR1 KGHSH and CDR2 LQKENI. CDR3 amino acids: CASSPSGAGETQYF. The CDR3 DNA is TGTGCCAGCAGTCCATCGGGCGCGGGTGAGACCCAGTACTTC. Together with reference TRBV18 and TRBJ2-5, the CDR3 gives the full variable domain: NAGVMQNPRHLVRRRGQEARLRCSPMKGHSHVYWYRQLPEEGLKFMVYLQKENIIDESGMPKERFSAEFPKEGPSILRIQQVVRGDSAAYFCASSPSGAGETQYFGPGTRLLVL.